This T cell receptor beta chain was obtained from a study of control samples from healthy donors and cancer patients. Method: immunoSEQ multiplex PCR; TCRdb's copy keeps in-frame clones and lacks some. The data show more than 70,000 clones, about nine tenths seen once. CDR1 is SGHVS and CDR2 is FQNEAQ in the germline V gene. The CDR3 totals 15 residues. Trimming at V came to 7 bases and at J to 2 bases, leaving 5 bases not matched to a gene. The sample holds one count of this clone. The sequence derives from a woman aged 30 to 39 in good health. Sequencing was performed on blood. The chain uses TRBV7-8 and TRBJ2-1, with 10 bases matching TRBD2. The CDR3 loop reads CASNLAGETYNEQFF. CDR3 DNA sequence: TGTGCCAGCAACCTAGCGGGGGAAACCTACAATGAGCAGTTCTTC.